This T cell receptor (beta chain) was found in a study of T cells in Graves' hyperthyroidism and ophthalmopathy. In the study overall: Blood was drawn when the patient was first diagnosed and still untreated.

V was pared by 4 bases and J by 2 bases, with 8 bases of the junction left unmatched. The CDR3 has 15 residues. The germline V gene encodes CDR1 SGHTA and CDR2 FQGNSA. At least ten counts were recorded for this clonotype. Recently diagnosed hyperthyroidism of less than 2 months' duration affected patients aged 18 to 65. The sample of blood was obtained at first hyperthyroidism diagnosis (before any ophthalmopathy symptoms). Using less than 12 ml of fresh peripheral blood, PBMCs were prepared. Amplification of TCR beta CDR3 regions was performed using RNA transcripts as template. Using the HTBI primer set, a first-round RT-PCR was run on the TCR CDR3. TCRdb re-derived calls from the multiplex PCR reads in MiXCR, one entry per CDR3 protein. This sample has around 300,000 distinct CDR3 sequences, with about 14% found just once.

Sequenced material: blood. The genes are TRBV7-2 and TRBJ2-7, with 7 nucleotides matching TRBD1. The sequence came from a woman in her twenties or thirties with Graves' hyperthyroidism that later progressed to Graves' ophthalmopathy. This chain's CDR3 is CASSSSPGTAYEQYF. For the CDR3, the DNA is TGTGCCAGCAGCTCGAGCCCAGGGACAGCCTACGAGCAGTACTTC.